Listed below are T cell receptor beta chains from one sample, sequenced in a study of blood T cell repertoires in COVID-19. Some clones are missing from TCRdb's copy, which holds only in-frame ones; the method was immunoSEQ multiplex PCR. The data show 130,000 to 150,000 clones, less than 90% seen once. The sample comprised PBMCs or T cells enriched from blood (not recorded which). The receptor set was obtained from a woman in her 50s who had been exposed to COVID-19. Each CDR3 is given with its conserved first and last residue. Each record gives: V gene, D gene, clone size, J gene, CDR3 protein, CDR3 DNA. A D gene is named only where the DNA matches it firmly. Size tells how often a clone was seen (once, few, many) or the class of an expanded clone, and some rows leave it out.

TRBV5-4	NA	NA	TRBJ2-5	CASSPRAMASETQYF	TGTGCCAGCAGCCCCAGGGCCATGGCTTCGGAGACCCAGTACTTC
TRBV6-5	TRBD1	once	TRBJ1-5	CATGGGGAQHF	TGTGCCACAGGGGGTGGTGGGGCCCAGCATTTT
TRBV13	TRBD1	NA	TRBJ2-1	CASSLSHTLEGQVIYEQFF	TGTGCCAGCAGCTTATCCCATACCCTCGAAGGACAGGTAATCTATGAGCAGTTCTTC
TRBV6-2/TRBV6-3	NA	NA	TRBJ2-7	CASSSTLKPLSYEQYF	TGTGCCAGCAGTTCAACTTTGAAGCCGCTCTCCTACGAGCAGTACTTC
TRBV7-3	NA	NA	TRBJ2-5	CASSLNWGSQETQYF	TGTGCCAGCAGCTTAAACTGGGGCAGTCAAGAGACCCAGTACTTC
TRBV2	NA	NA	TRBJ1-1	CASSVQGLTEAFF	TGTGCCAGCAGTGTCCAGGGCCTGACTGAAGCTTTCTTT
TRBV20-1	TRBD2	NA	TRBJ2-5	CSASELAGGLGETQYF	TGCAGTGCTAGTGAACTAGCGGGGGGGTTGGGAGAGACCCAGTACTTC
TRBV5-1	NA	NA	TRBJ1-1	CASTHKGLTEAFF	TGCGCCAGCACACATAAGGGGTTAACTGAAGCTTTCTTT
TRBV6-2/TRBV6-3	TRBD2	NA	TRBJ2-7	CASSSLAGPFYEQYF	TGTGCCAGCAGTTCACTAGCGGGCCCCTTCTACGAGCAGTACTTC
TRBV20-1	NA	NA	TRBJ2-5	CSASFQQETQYF	TGCAGTGCTAGTTTTCAGCAAGAGACCCAGTACTTC
TRBV27	TRBD1	once	TRBJ2-7	CASRTGYGEQYF	TGTGCCAGCCGGACAGGATACGGGGAGCAGTACTTC
TRBV6-2/TRBV6-3	NA	NA	TRBJ2-7	CASSYGGAQEQYF	TGTGCCAGCAGTTACGGGGGGGCCCAAGAGCAGTACTTC
TRBV5-1	TRBD2	NA	TRBJ2-1	CASSRLADYNEQFF	TGCGCCAGCAGCCGGCTAGCGGACTACAATGAGCAGTTCTTC
TRBV18	NA	once	TRBJ1-1	CASSPERSEAFF	TGTGCCAGCTCACCCGAGAGGAGTGAAGCTTTCTTT
TRBV30	TRBD2	once	TRBJ2-1	CAWKRWSGGVGNEQFF	TGTGCCTGGAAGAGGTGGAGCGGGGGAGTGGGGAATGAGCAGTTCTTC
TRBV4-2	TRBD2	NA	TRBJ2-5	CASSQVSGGEETQYF	TGTGCCAGCAGCCAAGTTTCGGGAGGGGAAGAGACCCAGTACTTC
TRBV7-2	NA	NA	TRBJ2-3	CASSLKLVTDTQYF	TGTGCCAGCAGCTTAAAGCTAGTCACAGATACGCAGTATTTT
TRBV9	NA	NA	TRBJ2-3	CASSVDGGTDTQYF	TGTGCCAGCAGCGTAGACGGGGGAACAGATACGCAGTATTTT
TRBV3-1/TRBV3-2	NA	NA	TRBJ1-4	CASTERGRGSGEKLFF	TGTGCCAGCACCGAAAGAGGGCGGGGATCGGGAGAAAAACTGTTTTTT
TRBV19	TRBD2	once	TRBJ2-7	CATRGGSLSYEQYF	TGTGCCACGAGGGGAGGGTCCCTCTCCTACGAGCAGTACTTC
TRBV6-5	NA	NA	TRBJ1-2	CASTIGVNYGYTF	TGTGCCAGCACTATCGGGGTTAACTATGGCTACACCTTC
TRBV5-5	NA	NA	TRBJ2-2	CASSYPAGELFF	TGTGCCAGCAGCTACCCGGCCGGGGAGCTGTTTTTT
TRBV6-5	TRBD1	few	TRBJ1-2	CASSRQGGSDGYTF	TGTGCCAGCAGTCGACAGGGGGGATCGGATGGCTACACCTTC
TRBV4-3	NA	NA	TRBJ2-7	CASSQDGETRRFYEQYF	TGCGCCAGCAGCCAAGATGGGGAGACAAGACGGTTCTACGAGCAGTACTTC
TRBV6-1	TRBD2	NA	TRBJ2-5	CASSEDLAGAGETQYF	TGTGCCAGCAGTGAAGACCTAGCGGGAGCTGGTGAGACCCAGTACTTC
TRBV3-1/TRBV3-2	TRBD1	NA	TRBJ1-4	CASSPGRTGVRNEKLFF	TGTGCCAGCAGCCCAGGACGGACAGGGGTACGGAATGAAAAACTGTTTTTT
TRBV18	TRBD1	once	TRBJ1-5	CASSLQSPATGVGQPQHF	TGTGCCAGCTCACTGCAGAGCCCAGCCACAGGGGTTGGTCAGCCCCAGCATTTT